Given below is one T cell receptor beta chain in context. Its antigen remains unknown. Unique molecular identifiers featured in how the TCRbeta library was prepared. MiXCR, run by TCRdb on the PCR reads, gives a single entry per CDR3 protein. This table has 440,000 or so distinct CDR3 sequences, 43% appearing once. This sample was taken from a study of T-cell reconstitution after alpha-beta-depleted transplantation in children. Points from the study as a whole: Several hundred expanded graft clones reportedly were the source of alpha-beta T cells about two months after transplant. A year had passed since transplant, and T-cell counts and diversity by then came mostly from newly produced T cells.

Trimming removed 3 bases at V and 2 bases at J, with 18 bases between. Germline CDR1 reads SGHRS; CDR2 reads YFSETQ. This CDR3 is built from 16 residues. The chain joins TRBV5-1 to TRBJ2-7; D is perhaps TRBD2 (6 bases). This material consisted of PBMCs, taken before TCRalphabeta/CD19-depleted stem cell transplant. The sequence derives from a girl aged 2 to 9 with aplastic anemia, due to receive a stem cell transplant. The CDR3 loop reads CASSSLTSISAYEQYF. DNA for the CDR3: TGCGCCAGCAGCTCCTTAACTAGCATCAGCGCCTACGAGCAGTACTTC.